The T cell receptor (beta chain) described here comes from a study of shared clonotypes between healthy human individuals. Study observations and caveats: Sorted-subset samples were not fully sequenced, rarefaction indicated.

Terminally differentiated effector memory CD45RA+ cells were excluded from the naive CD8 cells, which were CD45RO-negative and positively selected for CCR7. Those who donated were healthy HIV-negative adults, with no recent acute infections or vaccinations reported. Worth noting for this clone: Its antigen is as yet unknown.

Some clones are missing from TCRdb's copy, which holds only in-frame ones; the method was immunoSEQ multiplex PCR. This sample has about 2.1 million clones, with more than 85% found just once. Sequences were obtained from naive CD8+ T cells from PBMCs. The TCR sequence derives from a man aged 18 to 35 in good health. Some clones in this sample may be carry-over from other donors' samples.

The CDR3 here is CASSLGLAEYNEQFF. The CDR3 DNA reads as TGTGCCAGCAGTTTGGGACTAGCGGAGTACAATGAGCAGTTCTTC. J is TRBJ2-1 and V is TRBV27; 11 bases are shared with TRBD2. V was pared by 3 bases and J by 4 bases, with 2 bases of the junction left unmatched. The CDR3 contains 15 residues. Germline V gene sequence: CDR1 MNHEY, CDR2 SMNVEV (reference sequence).